This is a list of T cell receptor beta chains from one sample in a study of T cell repertoires in cytomegalovirus infection. Their antigen targets remain unknown. MiXCR was run by TCRdb on the reads, yielding one entry per CDR3 protein. The table records 900,000 to 950,000 distinct CDR3 sequences, approximately 31% of them present only once. The source material was cultured CD8+ T cells from PBMCs, sampled from culture after CMV antigen stimulation. The receptors were gathered from a human donor in good health (CMV status not recorded). Some clones in this sample may be carry-over from other donors' samples. Both conserved end residues are part of each CDR3. Fields, in order: J gene, D gene, clone size, V gene, CDR3 protein, CDR3 DNA. The D gene is left open where the match is weak. Only some rows state a clone size, as once, few, many or a class for expanded clones.

TRBJ2-6,NA,few,TRBV19,CASRRSRASGANVLTF,TGTGCCAGTAGGCGATCCCGGGCCTCTGGGGCCAACGTCCTGACTTTC
TRBJ2-7,NA,many,TRBV7-2,CASSPGPGGSYEQYF,TGTGCCAGCAGCCCAGGCCCTGGTGGCTCCTACGAGCAGTACTTC
TRBJ2-1,TRBD2,many,TRBV7-8,CASSPGTSGGGNEQFF,TGTGCCAGCAGCCCCGGGACTAGCGGGGGGGGGAATGAGCAGTTCTTC
TRBJ2-1,NA,NA,TRBV6-1,CASSERADSYNEQFF,TGTGCCAGCAGTGAAAGAGCGGACTCCTACAATGAGCAGTTCTTC
TRBJ1-1,NA,few,TRBV6-1,CASIYGNTEAFF,TGTGCCAGCATTTATGGGAACACTGAAGCTTTCTTT
TRBJ2-1,TRBD2,few,TRBV4-1,CASSQDHGLVYNEQFF,TGCGCCAGCAGCCAAGATCATGGACTAGTCTACAATGAGCAGTTCTTT
TRBJ2-7,NA,NA,TRBV5-6,CASSLRPQGRQYF,TGTGCCAGCAGCTTGCGGCCCCAAGGGAGGCAGTACTTC
TRBJ2-1,NA,NA,TRBV28,CATELGVYNEQFF,TGTGCCACTGAACTGGGGGTTTACAATGAGCAGTTCTTC
TRBJ1-1,NA,many,TRBV7-2,CASSNPGHVNTEAFF,TGTGCCAGCAGCAATCCGGGACACGTGAACACTGAAGCTTTCTTT
TRBJ2-1,TRBD1,once,TRBV5-1,CASSLATGLDEQFF,TGCGCCAGCAGCTTGGCGACAGGGCTCGATGAGCAGTTCTTC
TRBJ1-6,NA,NA,TRBV27,CASSLRQVGSPLHF,TGTGCCAGCAGTTTAAGACAGGTTGGCTCACCCCTCCACTTT
TRBJ2-3,TRBD2,few,TRBV10-3,CAIPGGGADTQYF,TGTGCCATTCCGGGAGGGGGAGCGGATACGCAGTATTTT